This T cell receptor beta chain was captured by sequencing in a study of vaccination and CD4 T cells after COVID-19. Study-level findings and limits: SARS-CoV-2-reactive clonotypes showed a nonsignificant median rise from around 20 to 38. The authors identified 304 of 307 vaccine-specific clones in convalescent patients as spike mono-reactive.

This CDR3 contains 14 residues. Germline CDR1 reads MNHEY; CDR2 reads SMNVEV (reference sequence). V lost 10 bases, J lost 10 bases, and 20 bases lay in between. The Oncomine TCR Beta short-read assay was applied to DNA of cultured CD4+ T cells. Scientists extracted genomic DNA from CD4+ T cells grown in culture. MiXCR, run by TCRdb on the PCR reads, gives a single entry per CDR3 protein. The sample has about 17,000 distinct CDR3 sequences, around 59% seen once. Comment on this clonotype: Its antigen is still unknown.

Treatment indicated: roughly ten-day PBMC culture with coronavirus spike peptide pools or control peptides (ViraFEST assay). The chain combines TRBV27 with TRBJ1-6; TRBD1 might be the D (5 bases). Sequenced material: CD4+ T cells from blood, cultured in vitro, taken after SARS-CoV-2 vaccination. The source is a human donor who had recovered from COVID-19. DNA of the CDR3: TGTGCCACCCGAGGTTCAGGGCAGTGGTCACCCCTCCACTTT. This codes for CATRGSGQWSPLHF.